What follows describes a single TCR beta chain. Antigen unknown. What was sequenced were expressed TCRB transcripts, since all of the isolated RNA had been reverse transcribed. Roughly 3.6 million reads per sample on average were obtained from naive, central memory and regulatory T cell samples. TCRdb's copy holds only in-frame clones and misses some; the assay was immunoSEQ multiplex PCR. The table includes 310,000 or so clones, approximately 10% detected once. The sample originates from a study of beta chain features in type 1 diabetes. Broader study findings: When Type 1 diabetes patients were examined, their TCRB CDR3s proved moderately but significantly shorter in all four CD4+ subsets.

V was clipped by 1 base and J by 4 bases, with 17 bases between them. Germline V lookup: CDR1 SGHTS, CDR2 YDEGEE. The CDR3 is 16 residues long. Sequencing input: naive CD4+ T cells from blood. V gene TRBV5-8 combines with J gene TRBJ1-2; D uncertain. This TCR was sampled from a woman in her 30s in good health. The CDR3 region has the DNA TGTGCCAGCAGCTTGCCCCCTGAAACTAGGAGCTATGGCTACACCTTC. Translation gives CASSLPPETRSYGYTF.